One T cell receptor beta chain is described in this entry. The antigen remains unidentified. The entry originates in a study of T cell responses to AZD1222 COVID-19 vaccine. Germline V gene lookup returns CDR1 MDHEN and CDR2 SYDVKM. The length of the CDR3 is 15 residues. Trimming shortened V by 7 bases and J by 9 bases, and 19 bases separated the two germline ends. Overall study findings and caveats: Researchers took repertoire samples only after the peak T cell response had come. Unmutated variant regions are reportedly targeted by nearly half of spike-specific TCRs.

Sequencing used immunoSEQ multiplex PCR; TCRdb keeps in-frame clones, though not all of them. The table has about 200,000 clones, around nine tenths seen once. The receptor comes from an adult who received the MenACWY meningococcal vaccine as a control. Sequencing used peripheral blood, obtained 28 days after the second dose of the MenACWY control vaccine. The chain has TRBV28 and TRBJ1-6; the D is unclear. CDR3 protein: CASTTVWGWSSPLHF. The CDR3 DNA reads TGTGCCAGCACCACAGTTTGGGGATGGAGTTCACCCCTCCACTTT.